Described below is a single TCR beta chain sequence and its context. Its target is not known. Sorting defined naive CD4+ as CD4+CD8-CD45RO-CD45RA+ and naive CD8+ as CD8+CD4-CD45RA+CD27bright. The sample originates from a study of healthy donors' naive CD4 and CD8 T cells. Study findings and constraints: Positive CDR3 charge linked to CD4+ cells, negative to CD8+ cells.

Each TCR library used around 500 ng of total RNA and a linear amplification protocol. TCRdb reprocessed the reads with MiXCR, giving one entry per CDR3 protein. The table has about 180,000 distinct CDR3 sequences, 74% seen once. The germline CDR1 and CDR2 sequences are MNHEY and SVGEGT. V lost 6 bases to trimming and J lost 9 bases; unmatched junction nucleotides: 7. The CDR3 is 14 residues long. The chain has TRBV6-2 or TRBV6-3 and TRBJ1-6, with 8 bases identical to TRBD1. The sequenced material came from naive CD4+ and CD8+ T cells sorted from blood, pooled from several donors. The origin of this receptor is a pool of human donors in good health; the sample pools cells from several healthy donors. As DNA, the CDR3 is TGTGCCAGCAGGATGGACAGGGCAAGTTCACCCCTCCACTTT. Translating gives CASRMDRASSPLHF.